This TCR beta chain was recorded in a study of Tregs in tolerant kidney transplant recipients. Study-wide points: Tregs expanded with activated donor B cells seemed most donor-specific. Findings come from small patient numbers and require larger validation. Biological reproducibility was not directly addressed, but technical replication error appeared minimal.

Notes on this clone: The antigen remains undetermined.

Here immunoSEQ multiplex PCR was the method, and the copy in TCRdb shows in-frame clones only, minus some. The data contain about 120,000 clones, roughly nine tenths of them singletons. V was pared by 1 base and J by 2 bases, with 9 bases between. This CDR3 is 14 amino acids long. The V gene's germline CDR1 is SGHNT and CDR2 YYREEE (reference sequence). Unstimulated Tregs (CD4+CD25+CD127-) and CD4+CD25- non-Tregs were sorted from PBMCs. The sequenced sample was CD4+ T cells from blood. The gene calls are TRBV5-4 and TRBJ2-5; D not resolved. The receptor's source is a human donor in good health. The CDR3 region has the DNA TGTGCCAGCAGCTTGAGGTCAGAACAAGAGACCCAGTACTTC. Its protein product is CASSLRSEQETQYF.